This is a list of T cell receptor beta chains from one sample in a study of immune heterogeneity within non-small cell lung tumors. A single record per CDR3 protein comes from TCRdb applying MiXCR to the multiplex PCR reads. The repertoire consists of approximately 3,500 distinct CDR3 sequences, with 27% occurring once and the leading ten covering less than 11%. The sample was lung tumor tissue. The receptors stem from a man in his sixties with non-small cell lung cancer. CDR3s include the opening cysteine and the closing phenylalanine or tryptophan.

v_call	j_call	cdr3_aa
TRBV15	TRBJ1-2	CATSRVVGQGVNYGYTF
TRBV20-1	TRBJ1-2	CSVRMGHLLDGYTF
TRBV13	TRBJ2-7	CASSPRTAVAGISYEQYF
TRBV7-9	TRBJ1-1	CASSPFGGTEAFF
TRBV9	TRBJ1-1	CASSVAQGAIDEAFF
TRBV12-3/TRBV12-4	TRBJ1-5	CASSFLGINQPQHF
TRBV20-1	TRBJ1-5	CSARDRAKYSNQPQHF
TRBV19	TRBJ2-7	CASSIGQGEYEKYF
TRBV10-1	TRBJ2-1	CASSPSGGNEQFF
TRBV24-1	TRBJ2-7	CATSAGSGSNYEQYF
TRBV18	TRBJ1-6	CASSPSGGQTPLHF
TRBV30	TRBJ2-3	CAWSRTALSTDTQNF
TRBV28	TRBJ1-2	CASSGYGYTF
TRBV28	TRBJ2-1	CASRPTGTGTVYEQFF
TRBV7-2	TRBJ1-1	CATTQGGSSTEAFF
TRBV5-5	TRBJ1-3	CASSLGDRGNTIYF
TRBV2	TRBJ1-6	CASRGTTGSSPLHF
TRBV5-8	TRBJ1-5	CASTGTGGFYYSNQPQHF
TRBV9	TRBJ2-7	CASSSSLLAGVLEQYF
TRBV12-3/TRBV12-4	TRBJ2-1	CASSFGRGSIEQFF
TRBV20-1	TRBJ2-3	CGAKSPGLAGVADTQYF
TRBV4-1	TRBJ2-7	CASSQIAEPSYEQYF